This T cell receptor beta chain was found in a study of T-cell reconstitution after alpha-beta-depleted transplantation in children. Study-level findings and limits: High day-60 TCRbeta diversity in some patients came from surviving recipient T cells and thymic progenitors. Newly made T cells mostly supplied T-cell counts and diversity one year after transplant. By about two months after transplant, alpha-beta T cells reportedly arose from several hundred graft clones that had expanded.

The CDR3 extends over 14 amino acids. Trimming removed 2 bases from V and 8 bases from J; junction bases left unmatched: 4. Unique molecular identifiers tagged the TCRbeta library. From the PCR reads, TCRdb called clonotypes with MiXCR, one entry per CDR3 protein. The sample has 98,000 or so distinct CDR3 sequences, more than 20% seen once. Within the sample, this clonotype is medium-sized. Its antigen is as yet unknown. The TCR originated in a boy younger than 10 with acute lymphoblastic leukemia, due to receive a stem cell transplant. J is TRBJ2-2 and V is TRBV12-3 or TRBV12-4, with 8 bases matching TRBD2. Here the sequenced sample was PBMCs, taken before TCRalphabeta/CD19-depleted stem cell transplant. The CDR3 region has the DNA TGTGCCAGCAGTTTATCGGGGGGGGCTGGGGAGCTGTTTTTT. The encoded protein is CASSLSGGAGELFF.